The 3 T cell receptor beta chains reported below all come from one sample, sequenced in a study of T cells in Graves' hyperthyroidism and ophthalmopathy. Authors of the study amplified TCR beta CDR3 regions from RNA transcripts. First-round RT-PCR of the TCR CDR3 relied on the HTBI primer set. In TCRdb, the multiplex PCR reads were re-called with MiXCR into one record per CDR3 protein. The sample contains about 530,000 distinct CDR3 sequences, more than 15% of which appear only once. Material: blood. The receptors here all came from a woman aged 18-29 years with Graves' ophthalmopathy.

This clonotype was seen repeatedly, ten times or more. The chain recombines TRBV2 with TRBJ1-1; 10 nucleotides agree with TRBD1. Germline CDR1 reads SNHLY; CDR2 reads FYNNEI. Unmatched junction bases numbered 5, after V lost 9 bases and J lost 1 base. The CDR3 runs to 14 residues. In nucleotides, the CDR3 is TGTGCCAGGACGACAGGGGGCCCGAACACTGAAGCTTTCTTT. Protein: CARTTGGPNTEAFF.

As DNA, the CDR3 is TGTGCCAGCAGCCCGAGGCCAGGGTGGGAGGAAGAAGATACGCAGTATTTT. Residues: CASSPRPGWEEEDTQYF. This rearrangement joins TRBV5-6 to TRBJ2-3; perhaps TRBD2 as D (6 bases). V lost 4 bases, J lost 5 bases, and 23 bases lay in between. Germline V gene lookup returns CDR1 SGHDT and CDR2 YYEEEE. This CDR3 spans 17 amino acids.

This clonotype was recorded at least ten times. CDR3: CASSLDWRGADRAGPSYNEQFF. DNA of the CDR3: TGTGCCAGCAGCTTAGACTGGAGGGGGGCGGACAGGGCTGGGCCCTCCTACAATGAGCAGTTCTTC. The V gene is TRBV7-9, the J gene TRBJ2-1; 8 nucleotides agree with TRBD1. This CDR3 is 22 amino acids long. The V gene end was trimmed by 1 base and the J gene end by 0 bases; junction bases not matched to a gene: 20. Germline V gene lookup returns CDR1 SEHNR and CDR2 FQNEAQ (reference sequence).